Presented here are 7 T cell receptor beta chains from one specimen sequenced in a study of tumor-infiltrating lymphocytes in oesophageal squamous cell carcinoma. In TCRdb, the PCR reads were re-called with MiXCR into one record per CDR3 protein. The sample holds fewer than 15,000 distinct CDR3 sequences, approximately 49% seen once. Sequenced sample: esophageal tumor tissue. These receptor sequences come from a male donor with esophageal squamous cell carcinoma.

There are many counts of this clonotype. With a much larger clone just one base away, this may be a read error. This chain joins TRBV7-7 and TRBJ2-5, with D possibly matching TRBD2 (6 bases). The CDR3 runs to 14 residues. The V gene's germline CDR1 is SSHAT and CDR2 FNYEAQ (reference sequence). The chain's CDR3 is CASSSHPTGTEQYF. The CDR3 bases are TGTGCTAGCAGCTCCCATCCTACGGGGACTGAGCAGTACTTC.

This clonotype was seen ten or more times. A read error is possible here, since a much larger clone lies one base away. The J gene is TRBJ2-5, the V gene TRBV28; maybe TRBD2 (6 bases). This CDR3 is 14 amino acids long. Trimming left V 7 bases short and J 11 bases short, with 23 bases between. Germline V gene data show CDR1 as MDHEN and CDR2 as SYDVKM. This chain's CDR3 is CASIGAGLKHEQYF. The CDR3 nucleotides read TGTGCCAGCATTGGGGCGGGGCTAAAACATGAGCAGTACTTC.

This sequence joins TRBV7-2 and TRBJ2-3; 14 positions agree with TRBD2. Germline lookup yields CDR1 SGHTA and CDR2 FQGNSA. V trimming: 5 bases; J trimming: 3 bases; junction bases outside the gene matches: 7. The CDR3 loop spans 17 amino acids. CDR3 region: CASSLGLAGVGTDTQYF. The DNA for the CDR3 is TGTGCCAGCAGCCTGGGACTAGCGGGAGTAGGAACAGATACGCAGTATTTT.

The chain couples TRBV6-8 to TRBJ1-4, with TRBD1 matching over 10 bases. Germline trimming cut 6 bases from V and 6 bases from J; bases unmatched to any gene: 7. This CDR3 is built from 15 residues. Germline assignment: CDR1 MNHGY and CDR2 SAAAGT. DNA for the CDR3: TGTGCCAGCAGCGAAGGGACAGGGGTCTATGAAAAACTGTTTTTT. It yields the protein CASSEGTGVYEKLFF.

This clonotype occurred a few times. The rearrangement uses TRBV24-1 and TRBJ2-3, with 10 positions matching TRBD1. Trimming removed 3 bases from V and 4 bases from J; junction bases left unmatched: 6. Looked up from germline, CDR1 is KGHDR and CDR2 is SFDVKD. The length of the CDR3 is 16 residues. The CDR3 is CATSDPGQGSADTQYF. The CDR3 nucleotides read TGTGCCACCAGTGATCCGGGACAGGGGTCCGCAGATACGCAGTATTTT.

V usage is TRBV5-1 and J usage is TRBJ2-5, with D possibly TRBD1 on 6 matching bases. The J call could be wrong; TRBJ2-1 is a better fit for the DNA end. The CDR3 sequence is 17 residues long. The V gene's germline CDR1 is SGHRS and CDR2 YFSETQ. The CDR3 is CASSLAVVPGVYNEQFF. The CDR3 DNA sequence: TGCGCCAGCAGCTTGGCCGTAGTCCCAGGGGTCTACAATGAGCAGTTCTTC.

This clonotype occurred a few times. The rearrangement uses TRBV7-2 and TRBJ2-7; D not resolved. Judging by the DNA end, TRBJ1-2 fits better; the J call may be wrong. Germline assignment: CDR1 SGHTA and CDR2 FQGNSA. This CDR3 is 14 amino acids long. CDR3 DNA sequence: TGTGCCAGCAGCTTAAACCCATCAGTCTATGGCTACACCTTC. Encoded protein: CASSLNPSVYGYTF.